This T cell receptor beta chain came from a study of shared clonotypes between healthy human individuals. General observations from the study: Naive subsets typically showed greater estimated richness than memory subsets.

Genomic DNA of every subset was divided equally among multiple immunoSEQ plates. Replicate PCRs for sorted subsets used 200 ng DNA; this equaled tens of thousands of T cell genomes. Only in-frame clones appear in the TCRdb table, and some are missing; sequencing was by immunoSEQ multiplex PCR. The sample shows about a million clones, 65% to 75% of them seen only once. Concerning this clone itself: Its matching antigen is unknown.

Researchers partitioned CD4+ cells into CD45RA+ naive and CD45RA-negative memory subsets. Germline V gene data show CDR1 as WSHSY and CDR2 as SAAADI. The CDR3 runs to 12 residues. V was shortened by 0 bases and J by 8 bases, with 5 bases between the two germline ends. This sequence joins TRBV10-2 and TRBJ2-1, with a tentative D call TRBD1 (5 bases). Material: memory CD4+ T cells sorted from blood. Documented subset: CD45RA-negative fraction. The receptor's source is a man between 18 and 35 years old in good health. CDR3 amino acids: CASSESGHEQFF. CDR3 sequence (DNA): TGCGCCAGCAGTGAGTCGGGGCATGAGCAGTTCTTC.